A selection of T cell receptor beta chains follows, all from one sample in a study of shared clonotypes between healthy human individuals. The assay was immunoSEQ multiplex PCR, and TCRdb's table has in-frame clones only and misses some. This sample has 740,000 or so clones, with 55% to 85% found just once. Sample: memory CD4+ T cells sorted from blood. The receptors stem from a woman in her thirties in good health. Each CDR3 is given with its conserved first and last residue. The D gene is left open where the match is weak. Expanded clones get a size class; other rows say once, few or many, or leave the size out.

.	.	TRBV2	TRBJ1-3	CASSATPSGNTIYF	TGTGCCAGCAGTGCAACACCATCTGGAAACACCATATATTTT
.	.	TRBV10-1	TRBJ2-2	CASSESLNTGELFF	TGCGCCAGCAGTGAGTCATTGAACACCGGGGAGCTGTTTTTT
.	TRBD1	TRBV28	TRBJ1-3	CASSGGQDGGNTIYF	TGTGCCAGCAGTGGAGGACAGGATGGAGGAAACACCATATATTTT
.	.	TRBV5-1	TRBJ2-1	CASSPPSAGVRNEQFF	TGCGCCAGCAGCCCACCTAGCGCGGGTGTGAGGAATGAGCAGTTCTTC
once	TRBD1	TRBV11-2	TRBJ1-4	CASSLTQGSTNEKLFF	TGTGCCAGCAGCCTAACACAGGGGAGCACTAATGAAAAACTGTTTTTT
.	.	TRBV11-1	TRBJ2-5	CASSRKPGETQYF	TGTGCCAGCAGCCGAAAACCGGGGGAGACCCAGTACTTC
few	.	TRBV6-1	TRBJ1-5	CASRIDSLNQPQHF	TGTGCCAGCAGGATCGACAGTCTTAATCAGCCCCAGCATTTT
few	TRBD1	TRBV5-1	TRBJ2-5	CASSFGQVSETQYF	TGCGCCAGCAGTTTTGGACAGGTCAGCGAGACCCAGTACTTC
.	.	TRBV7-7	TRBJ2-2	CASSLVGNTGELFF	TGTGCCAGCAGCTTAGTTGGGAACACCGGGGAGCTGTTTTTT
.	.	TRBV7-8	TRBJ1-4	CASSSNGRRSNEKLFF	TGTGCCAGCAGCTCAAACGGACGGAGATCTAATGAAAAACTGTTTTTT
.	.	TRBV10-3	TRBJ2-1	CAAGIGVSDEQFF	TGTGCCGCCGGGATAGGAGTCTCTGATGAGCAGTTCTTC
.	.	TRBV28	TRBJ1-5	CASSSGGTNSNQPQHF	TGTGCCAGCTCCTCTGGGGGCACCAATAGCAATCAGCCCCAGCATTTT
.	.	TRBV9	TRBJ2-1	CASSVSEGLANEQFF	TGTGCCAGCAGCGTATCGGAGGGCCTAGCCAATGAGCAGTTCTTC
.	TRBD2	TRBV29-1	TRBJ2-1	CSASGTSGLVGSYNEQFF	TGCAGCGCCTCCGGGACTAGCGGGTTGGTAGGCTCCTACAATGAGCAGTTCTTC
many	.	TRBV9	TRBJ1-1	CASSVLENLNTEAFF	TGTGCCAGCAGCGTCCTCGAGAACCTGAACACTGAAGCTTTCTTT
few	.	TRBV6-6	TRBJ2-2	CASSYRGGNGVGELFF	TGTGCCAGCAGTTACCGGGGAGGCAACGGGGTGGGGGAGCTGTTTTTT
.	.	TRBV28	TRBJ1-5	CASRDTLENQPQHF	TGTGCCAGCAGGGACACGCTCGAGAATCAGCCCCAGCATTTT
.	TRBD1	TRBV28	TRBJ2-7	CASRQADRAIEQYF	TGTGCCAGCAGACAAGCCGACAGGGCTATCGAGCAGTACTTC